One T cell receptor beta chain is described in this entry. V was cut by 3 bases and J by 5 bases, with 10 bases left in between. The CDR3 is 13 residues long. Germline CDR1 MDHEN, CDR2 SYDVKM. Original methodology: Using reference gene primer amplification, nucleated cell counts were estimated. The protocol was immunoSEQ multiplex PCR, while the TCRdb copy is restricted to in-frame clones and leaves out a portion. For V, J and clone size, that table is used; D and trimming come from the DNA. The sample carries approximately 220,000 clones, roughly 80% recorded once. These data originate in a study of blood T cell repertoires in COVID-19. Study-wide context: The United States, Italy and Spain provided the acute and convalescent COVID-19 samples. PBMCs, B-cell-depleted T cells, or T cells provided the cDNA or gDNA that made up the material.

The rearrangement links TRBV28 to TRBJ2-5, with D possibly being TRBD2 (5 bases). The specimen sequenced was peripheral blood. The clonotype was recovered from a woman in her forties with active or convalescent COVID-19. The CDR3 DNA reads TGTGCCAGCAGTTTTCCTAGCTTGGAGACCCAGTACTTC. It is translated as CASSFPSLETQYF. Combining the CDR3 with reference TRBV28 and TRBJ2-5 gives the whole variable domain DVKVTQSSRYLVKRTGEKVFLECVQDMDHENMFWYRQDPGLGLRLIYFSYDVKMKEKGDIPEGYSVSREKKERFSLILESASTNQTSMYLCASSFPSLETQYFGPGTRLLVL.